Listed here are 26 T cell receptor beta chains from one sample, sequenced in a study of cytomegalovirus exposure and HLA in healthy donors (dated by TCRdb to 2015 to 2018). Libraries were made using the immunoSEQ multiplex PCR assay. The multiplex PCR relied on a mix of 60 forward primers for TCR Vbeta segments and 13 reverse primers for TCR Jbeta segments. In its TCRdb copy, this immuneACCESS table keeps in-frame sequences only and misses some clones. Where compared with another copy, unresolved V genes explain less than half of these, and the others have no known cause. The sample includes tens of thousands of clones, with around three quarters observed a single time. The top ten constitute 5.5% to 7% of the sample. Sequenced: PBMCs. Receptors originate from a man aged 45-65 years in good health and CMV-seronegative.

The J gene is TRBJ1-2, the V gene TRBV9, with TRBD1 matching over 10 bases. The CDR3 is made up of 14 amino acids. Germline V gene data show CDR1 as SGDLS and CDR2 as YYNGEE. With 3 bases clipped from V and 8 bases from J, the junction kept 7 bases outside the gene matches. This CDR3 reads CASSDTGTGVGYTF. The CDR3 DNA sequence: TGTGCCAGCAGCGATACCGGGACAGGGGTGGGCTACACCTTC.

This sequence joins TRBV6-5 and TRBJ1-5; D is perhaps TRBD1 (5 bases). Per the germline V gene, CDR1 is MNHEY and CDR2 is SVGAGI. The CDR3 totals 15 residues. The ends were cut back, 6 bases at V and 8 bases at J, with 20 bases in the middle. CDR3 bases: TGTGCCAGCAGCCGGACAAGGTCCATGAGTGAGCCCCAGCATTTT. Amino acid sequence: CASSRTRSMSEPQHF.

The CDR3: CASRQGLGETQYF. The CDR3 region has the DNA TGCGCCAGCAGACAGGGGTTGGGGGAGACCCAGTACTTC. This sequence joins TRBV10-2 and TRBJ2-5; 7 nucleotides match TRBD1. This CDR3 has 13 residues. With 6 bases clipped from V and 5 bases from J, the junction kept 6 bases outside the gene matches. In germline, CDR1 is WSHSY, CDR2 SAAADI.

The genes are TRBV5-6 and TRBJ2-1; tentative D call: TRBD1 (6 bases). Germline CDR1 reads SGHDT; CDR2 reads YYEEEE. The V end was cut by 2 bases, the J end by 4 bases, with 7 bases between. This CDR3 comprises 13 residues. The CDR3 sequence: CASSFQGYNEQFF. Here the CDR3 DNA reads TGTGCCAGCAGCTTCCAGGGGTACAATGAGCAGTTCTTC.

This chain connects TRBV19 to TRBJ1-5; D remains ambiguous. Trimming stripped 3 bases from V and 7 bases from J, with 10 bases between. The V gene's germline CDR1 is LNHDA and CDR2 SQIVND (reference sequence). The CDR3 is 13 residues long. In nucleotides, the CDR3 is TGTGCCAGTAGTATTGAGGTAGGACAGCCCCAGCATTTT. It yields the protein CASSIEVGQPQHF. The whole variable domain, filled in from reference TRBV19 and TRBJ1-5, reads DGGITQSPKYLFRKEGQNVTLSCEQNLNHDAMYWYRQDPGQGLRLIYYSQIVNDFQKGDIAEGYSVSREKKESFPLTVTSAQKNPTAFYLCASSIEVGQPQHFGDGTRLSIL.

The chain is built from TRBV6-6 and TRBJ1-2, with 7 bases that match TRBD1. The germline CDR1 and CDR2 sequences are MNHNY and SVGAGI (reference sequence). This CDR3 comprises 14 residues. V lost 11 bases and J lost 5; bases outside the gene matches: 14. The CDR3: CAGVDRVESYGYTF. CDR3 nucleotides: TGTGCCGGGGTTGACAGGGTTGAATCTTATGGCTACACCTTC.

In DNA, the CDR3 is TGTGCCAGTAGTATGCGGACAGGGGAGTTCGGCTACACCTTC. It yields the protein CASSMRTGEFGYTF. This chain uses TRBV19 with TRBJ1-2, with 9 nucleotides matching TRBD1. Germline V gene lookup returns CDR1 LNHDA and CDR2 SQIVND (reference sequence). This CDR3 is 14 amino acids long. Losses at the gene ends were 3 bases for V and 8 bases for J; bases not matched to a gene: 7.

The genes are TRBV18 and TRBJ2-7, with no clear D. This CDR3 is built from 13 residues. The V end was cut by 3 bases, the J end by 4 bases, with 10 bases between. Germline V gene data show CDR1 as KGHSH and CDR2 as LQKENI. The CDR3 loop reads CASSPVGDYEQYF. The CDR3 region has the DNA TGTGCCAGCTCACCGGTAGGAGATTACGAGCAGTACTTC.

DNA for the CDR3: TGCGCCAGCAGCCCAACGGGTAGCTCCTACGAGCAGTACTTC. Encoded protein: CASSPTGSSYEQYF. The rearrangement joins TRBV4-3 to TRBJ2-7; D gene unclear. The CDR3 sequence is 14 residues long. Germline CDR1 is LGHNA and CDR2 is YSLEER. Trimming stripped 4 bases from V and 0 bases from J, with 10 bases between.

The genes are TRBV5-6 and TRBJ2-7; TRBD1 aligns across 9 bases. Trimming removed 4 bases from V and 3 bases from J; junction bases left unmatched: 8. The V gene's germline CDR1 is SGHDT and CDR2 YYEEEE. This CDR3 contains 15 residues. CDR3 residues: CASSQKPTGGYEQYF. In DNA form, the CDR3 reads TGTGCCAGCAGCCAAAAACCGACAGGGGGCTACGAGCAGTACTTC.

The chain uses TRBV11-2 and TRBJ2-1, with 10 bases fitting TRBD2. Losses at the gene ends were 5 bases for V and 7 bases for J; bases not matched to a gene: 2. The CDR3 loop spans 13 amino acids. The V gene's germline CDR1 is SGHAT and CDR2 FQNNGV. The CDR3 region has the DNA TGTGCCAGCAGCCAGGGACTAGCGAATGAGCAGTTCTTC. Amino acid sequence: CASSQGLANEQFF.

The chain carries TRBV5-4 and TRBJ1-1, with 9 nucleotides matching TRBD1. CDR1 is SGHNT and CDR2 is YYREEE in the germline V gene (reference sequence). CDR3 length equals 13 residues. J was trimmed by 5 bases and V by 4 bases; bases with no gene match: 3. The CDR3 is CASSPDRGTEAFF. The CDR3 DNA reads as TGTGCCAGCAGCCCGGACAGGGGAACTGAAGCTTTCTTT. Supplemented by reference TRBV5-4 and TRBJ1-1, the full variable domain reads ETGVTQSPTHLIKTRGQQVTLRCSSQSGHNTVSWYQQALGQGPQFIFQYYREEENGRGNFPPRFSGLQFPNYSSELNVNALELDDSALYLCASSPDRGTEAFFGQGTRLTVV.

This clone was picked up a small number of times. The chain recombines TRBV30 with TRBJ1-4; 7 bases are a match to TRBD1. Germline loops: CDR1 GTSNPN, CDR2 SVGIG (reference sequence). CDR3 size: 18 residues. V was clipped by 0 bases and J by 3 bases; unmatched bases: 13. For the CDR3, the DNA is TGTGCCTGGAGTGTCCCCGGGGCCAGGGGGGCCCCTAATGAAAAACTGTTTTTT. Translated, it gives CAWSVPGARGAPNEKLFF. Variable domain in full (rest from reference TRBV30 and TRBJ1-4): SQTIHQWPATLVQPVGSPLSLECTVEGTSNPNLYWYRQAAGRGLQLLFYSVGIGQISSEVPQNLSASRPQDRQFILSSKKLLLSDSGFYLCAWSVPGARGAPNEKLFFGSGTQLSVL.

The gene calls are TRBV9 and TRBJ2-7; 7 bases match TRBD1. CDR3 size: 16 residues. V was pared by 3 bases and J by 3 bases, with 12 bases of the junction left unmatched. CDR1 and CDR2 (germline): SGDLS, YYNGEE. CDR3 protein: CASSGSARDRYYEQYF. DNA of the CDR3: TGTGCCAGCAGCGGCTCCGCCCGGGACAGATACTACGAGCAGTACTTC.

The CDR3 region is CASSYAGPKNIQYF. The CDR3, as DNA: TGTGCCAGCAGTTACGCGGGTCCCAAAAACATTCAGTACTTC. This chain connects TRBV6-5 to TRBJ2-4, with a tentative D call TRBD2 (5 bases). Trimming pared 2 bases from V and 2 bases from J, leaving 7 bases between. Germline values: CDR1 MNHEY, CDR2 SVGAGI. The length of the CDR3 is 14 residues.

The chain combines TRBV30 with TRBJ1-2; D remains ambiguous. Trimming left V 2 bases short and J 2 bases short, with 15 bases between. Germline V lookup: CDR1 GTSNPN, CDR2 SVGIG (reference sequence). The CDR3 contains 15 residues. This chain's CDR3 is CAWSSWWPSNYGYTF. The CDR3, as DNA: TGTGCCTGGAGTTCTTGGTGGCCGTCGAACTATGGCTACACCTTC.

This clone was recorded once. The chain employs TRBV6-1 and TRBJ2-3; a weak D match, TRBD1 (6 bases). Germline values: CDR1 MNHNS, CDR2 SASEGT. There are 12 residues in the CDR3. Trimming took 6 bases from V and 4 from J, leaving 8 bases between them. The chain's CDR3 is CASSRGSDTQYF. Written as DNA, the CDR3 is TGTGCCAGCAGCAGGGGATCAGATACGCAGTATTTT.

This clone was picked up a small number of times. The rearrangement links TRBV5-4 to TRBJ2-7; a possible D gene is TRBD1 (6 bases). Germline values: CDR1 SGHNT, CDR2 YYREEE (reference sequence). The CDR3 is 14 residues long. Deletions cut 4 bases from V and 3 bases from J, with 14 bases between. This CDR3 reads CASSPETGSYEQYF. The CDR3, as DNA: TGTGCCAGCAGCCCTGAAACAGGGAGCTACGAGCAGTACTTC.

The chain is built from TRBV19 and TRBJ1-1; tentative D call: TRBD1 (6 bases). Germline V gene data show CDR1 as LNHDA and CDR2 as SQIVND (reference sequence). This CDR3 is 16 amino acids long. The germline V and J ends were trimmed by 6 bases and 0 bases, with 17 bases remaining between them. CDR3 in amino acids: CASRPRVGTLNTEAFF. The DNA for the CDR3 is TGTGCCAGTAGACCAAGGGTCGGGACACTGAACACTGAAGCTTTCTTT.

V gene TRBV12-5 combines with J gene TRBJ1-1; D not resolved. Germline CDR1 LGHNT, CDR2 FRNRAP. V dropped 1 base and J dropped 1 base, with 4 bases sitting between them. The CDR3 covers 13 residues. CDR3 protein: CASGLAGNTEAFF. The CDR3 region has the DNA TGTGCTAGTGGTTTGGCGGGGAACACTGAAGCTTTCTTT.

The V and J genes are TRBV7-2 and TRBJ2-7; perhaps TRBD1 as D (6 bases). The germline V gene encodes CDR1 SGHTA and CDR2 FQGNSA. V was shortened by 4 bases and J by 3 bases, with 10 bases between the two germline ends. The CDR3 totals 13 residues. The CDR3 nucleotides are TGTGCCAGCAGCTCGGACAGCAGCTACGAGCAGTACTTC. It specifies CASSSDSSYEQYF.

The V and J genes are TRBV6-4 and TRBJ2-3; D possibly corresponds to TRBD1 (6 bases). Germline-derived CDR1 and CDR2 are MRHNA and SNTAGT. The CDR3 covers 14 residues. V shed 6 bases and J shed 0 bases, with 10 bases lying between them. The CDR3: CASRVGTSTDTQYF. The CDR3 nucleotides are TGTGCCAGCAGGGTCGGGACAAGCACAGATACGCAGTATTTT.

The V gene is TRBV27, the J gene TRBJ1-2; 9 bases are shared with TRBD1. Germline values: CDR1 MNHEY, CDR2 SMNVEV (reference sequence). This CDR3 is 15 amino acids long. J lost 7 bases, V lost 1 base, and 7 bases had no gene match. The DNA of the CDR3 is TGTGCCAGCAGTTTATTGGGACAGGGAAGTAGTGGCTACACCTTC. It translates to CASSLLGQGSSGYTF.

The rearrangement links TRBV12-2 to TRBJ1-5; the table gives TRBD1 as D, unverified against the DNA. TRBV12-2 is classified as a pseudogene. The CDR3 loop spans 16 amino acids. The CDR3 protein is CASRLGAQAHNQPQHF. DNA of the CDR3: TGTGCAAGTCGCTTAGGGGCCCAGGCCCACAATCAGCCCCAGCATTTT.

This clone showed up just a few times. J is TRBJ1-5 and V is TRBV5-8; D uncertain. The CDR3 covers 14 residues. The germline V and J ends were trimmed by 0 bases and 5 bases, with 9 bases remaining between them. Germline loops: CDR1 SGHTS, CDR2 YDEGEE. The chain's CDR3 is CASSLASIYQPQHF. In DNA form, the CDR3 reads TGTGCCAGCAGCTTGGCGTCTATCTATCAGCCCCAGCATTTT.

This clone showed up just a few times. J is TRBJ1-4 and V is TRBV2, with TRBD1 matching 8 bases. This CDR3 region has 15 residues. Looked up from germline, CDR1 is SNHLY and CDR2 is FYNNEI. V lost 5 bases to trimming and J lost 7 bases; unmatched junction nucleotides: 9. The CDR3 coding sequence is TGTGCCAGCAGTCTCCTGAGACAGGGGCCTGAAAAACTGTTTTTT. Its translation: CASSLLRQGPEKLFF.